This is a list of T cell receptor beta chains from one sample in a study of T cell repertoires in cytomegalovirus infection. TCRdb reprocessed the reads with MiXCR, giving one entry per CDR3 protein. The table lists 290,000 or so distinct CDR3 sequences, roughly a tenth of them singletons, with 2% to 3% in the top ten. Input material: PBMCs. Receptors originate from a human donor in good health (CMV status not recorded). Some clones in this sample may be carry-over from other donors' samples. Both conserved end residues are part of each CDR3. The order of the fields is V gene, J gene, D gene, clone size, CDR3 DNA, CDR3 protein. A D gene is named only where the DNA matches it firmly. Clone size is given for some rows only: seen once, a few or many times, or a class if the clone is expanded.

TRBV2	TRBJ1-5	TRBD1	many	TGTGCCAGCAAAGAACAGGGGATCAATCAGCCCCAGCATTTT	CASKEQGINQPQHF
TRBV20-1	TRBJ2-1	.	many	TGCAGTGCAGCTAACAGGAGAATCTCCTACAATGAGCAGTTCTTC	CSAANRRISYNEQFF
TRBV20-1	TRBJ1-4	.	.	TGCAGTGCTAGAGGAGGGAATAATGAAAAACTGTTTTTT	CSARGGNNEKLFF
TRBV20-1	TRBJ1-4	.	.	TGCAGTGCTAGTCCGAGCGGTGAAAAACTGTTTTTT	CSASPSGEKLFF
TRBV20-1	TRBJ1-1	.	.	TGCAGTGCTTCCCAAGGTGGCGGGAACACTGAAGCTTTCTTT	CSASQGGGNTEAFF
TRBV5-4	TRBJ1-1	.	many	TGTGCCAGCAGCTTGGCCCCGGTGAACACTGAAGCTTTCTTT	CASSLAPVNTEAFF
TRBV6-2/TRBV6-3	TRBJ2-1	TRBD2	many	TGTGCCAGCAGTTATAGGCGGGGACTAAATGAGCAGTTCTTC	CASSYRRGLNEQFF
TRBV24-1	TRBJ1-1	TRBD1	many	TGTGCCACCAGTGATTGGACAGGGAACACTGAAGCTTTCTTT	CATSDWTGNTEAFF
TRBV6-2/TRBV6-3	TRBJ2-5	.	few	TGTGCCAGCAGTTACTGGGGAAAAGAGACCCAGTACTTC	CASSYWGKETQYF
TRBV20-1	TRBJ2-1	TRBD2	many	TGCAGTGCTAGAGCGGGACTAGCGGGGGGGCGTGAGCAGTTCTTC	CSARAGLAGGREQFF